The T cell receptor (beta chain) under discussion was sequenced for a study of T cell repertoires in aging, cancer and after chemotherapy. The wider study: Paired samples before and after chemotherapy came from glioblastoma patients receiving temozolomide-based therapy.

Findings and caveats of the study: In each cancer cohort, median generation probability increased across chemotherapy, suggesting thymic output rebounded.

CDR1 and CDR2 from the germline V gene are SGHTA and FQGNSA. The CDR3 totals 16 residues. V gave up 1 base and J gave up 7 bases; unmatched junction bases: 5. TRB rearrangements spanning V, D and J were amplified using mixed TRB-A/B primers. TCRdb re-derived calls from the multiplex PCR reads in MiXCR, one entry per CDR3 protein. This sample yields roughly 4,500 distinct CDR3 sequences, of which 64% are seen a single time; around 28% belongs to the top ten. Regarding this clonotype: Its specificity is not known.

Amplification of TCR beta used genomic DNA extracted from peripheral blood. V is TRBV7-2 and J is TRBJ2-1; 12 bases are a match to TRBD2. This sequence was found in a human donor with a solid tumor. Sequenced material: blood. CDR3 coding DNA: TGTGCCAGCAGCTTAGGCCTAGCGGGAGGGCCGAATGAGCAGTTCTTC. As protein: CASSLGLAGGPNEQFF.